These 32 T cell receptor beta chains originate from one sample sequenced in a study of chemoradiotherapy in HPV16-positive cancers. The assay was immunoSEQ multiplex PCR, and TCRdb's table has in-frame clones only and misses some. The repertoire holds approximately 20,000 clones, with roughly 86% as singletons. The specimen was blood, collected from a patient who underwent chemoradiotherapy. These receptors originate from a human donor with HPV-associated anogenital cancer.

The gene calls are TRBV7-2 and TRBJ1-4; no clear D gene. With 5 bases removed from V and 2 bases from J, the gap between germline ends came to 12 bases. This CDR3 comprises 15 residues. Germline-derived CDR1 and CDR2 are SGHTA and FQGNSA. In DNA form, the CDR3 reads TGTGCCAGCAGCCCGAGACAAGGCACTAATGAAAAACTGTTTTTT. Translation: CASSPRQGTNEKLFF.

In this sample, this clone turned up once. The genes are TRBV5-1 and TRBJ2-3; 15 positions match TRBD2. V shed 4 bases, J shed 2 bases, and the junction held 5 bases outside the gene matches. The CDR3 contains 17 residues. Germline V gene lookup returns CDR1 SGHRS and CDR2 YFSETQ. In DNA form, the CDR3 reads TGCGCCAGCAGCGTGGGACTAGCGGGGGGTTTCACAGATACGCAGTATTTT. Its translation is CASSVGLAGGFTDTQYF.

This chain uses TRBV6-5 with TRBJ2-7, with a possible D match to TRBD1 (5 bases). The CDR3 consists of 14 residues. CDR1 and CDR2 (germline): MNHEY, SVGAGI. Trimming left V 0 bases short and J 5 bases short, with 11 bases between. CDR3 nucleotides: TGTGCCAGCAGTTACTCACGGCAGGGAAACGAGCAGTACTTC. Its protein is CASSYSRQGNEQYF.

This clone was counted between two and nine times. The chain carries TRBV30 and TRBJ1-2; 12 positions agree with TRBD1. V dropped 3 bases and J dropped 7; count of bases not matched to a gene: 9. CDR3 length equals 15 residues. Germline assignment: CDR1 GTSNPN and CDR2 SVGIG (reference sequence). CDR3 bases: TGTGCCTGGAGCCGACCGGGACAGGGGGCTGGTGGCTACACCTTC. Encoded protein: CAWSRPGQGAGGYTF.

This chain uses TRBV9 with TRBJ2-5; 10 nucleotides agree with TRBD1. J lost 5 bases, V lost 2 bases, and 6 bases had no gene match. The germline gives CDR1 SGDLS, CDR2 YYNGEE. This CDR3 has 15 amino acids. The CDR3 coding sequence is TGTGCCAGCAGCGTGGGACAGGGGAGTAGTGAGACCCAGTACTTC. Residues: CASSVGQGSSETQYF.

CDR3 DNA sequence: TGTGCCACCAGACCGTGGACAGTTAATAATTCACCCCTCCACTTT. Residues: CATRPWTVNNSPLHF. The rearrangement joins TRBV15 to TRBJ1-6, with a weak D call TRBD1 (6 bases). The CDR3 length is 15 residues. Trimming stripped 6 bases from V and 5 bases from J, with 14 bases between. Germline V CDR1 and CDR2: LNHNV, YYDKDF (reference sequence).

The V call is TRBV7-2, the J call TRBJ2-7; 7 bases fit TRBD1. The CDR3 spans 14 residues. Germline-derived CDR1 and CDR2 are SGHTA and FQGNSA. V dropped 5 bases and J dropped 3; count of bases not matched to a gene: 7. For the CDR3, the DNA is TGTGCCAGCAGCCCCCGGGACAGCATCTACGAGCAGTACTTC. It codes for CASSPRDSIYEQYF.

J is TRBJ1-1 and V is TRBV6-5; 8 nucleotides match TRBD1. This CDR3 region has 14 residues. Per germline, CDR1 MNHEY and CDR2 SVGAGI. V shed 4 bases and J 4 bases; nucleotides not matched to a gene: 5. Here the CDR3 DNA reads TGTGCCAGCAGTTCCCAGGGGGCTGGCACTGAAGCTTTCTTT. It encodes CASSSQGAGTEAFF.

V is TRBV5-5 and J is TRBJ1-1; D unclear. Trimming left V 2 bases short and J 2 bases short, with 7 bases between. There are 13 residues in the CDR3. The germline V gene encodes CDR1 SGHKS and CDR2 YYEKEE (reference sequence). CDR3 nucleotides: TGTGCCAGCAGCTTCCAGACCAACACTGAAGCTTTCTTT. It yields the protein CASSFQTNTEAFF.

V and J are TRBV4-1 and TRBJ2-2, with 9 bases that match TRBD2. This CDR3 spans 16 amino acids. V lost 0 bases to trimming and J lost 13 bases; unmatched junction nucleotides: 12. CDR1 is MGHRA and CDR2 is YSYEKL in the germline V gene. As DNA, the CDR3 is TGCGCCAGCAGCCAAGATATGGCTAGCGGGGCTCTGGGGCTGTTTTTT. This encodes CASSQDMASGALGLFF.

This chain uses TRBV9 with TRBJ1-1; tentative D call: TRBD1 (5 bases). V lost 0 bases, J lost 5 bases, and 17 bases lay in between. The germline V gene encodes CDR1 SGDLS and CDR2 YYNGEE. This CDR3 has 16 residues. CDR3 in amino acids: CASSVVGGGGTTEAFF. DNA for the CDR3: TGTGCCAGCAGCGTAGTGGGGGGTGGAGGAACAACTGAAGCTTTCTTT.

J is TRBJ1-1 and V is TRBV10-1; D not certain. CDR3 length equals 13 residues. In germline, CDR1 is WNHNN, CDR2 SYGVQD (reference sequence). V lost 6 bases, J lost 7 bases, and 15 bases lay in between. The CDR3 sequence: CASRMDGPGEAFF. In nucleotides, the CDR3 is TGCGCCAGCAGGATGGACGGCCCCGGTGAAGCTTTCTTT.

The genes are TRBV7-2 and TRBJ1-1; D might be TRBD1 (6 bases). Trimming stripped 1 base from V and 4 bases from J, with 13 bases between. Germline CDR1 reads SGHTA; CDR2 reads FQGNSA. The CDR3 is made up of 15 amino acids. CDR3: CASSLGGRGVTEAFF. CDR3 nucleotide sequence: TGTGCCAGCAGCTTAGGAGGGAGGGGGGTCACTGAAGCTTTCTTT.

The chain recombines TRBV5-6 with TRBJ2-3; no clear D. The V end lost 6 bases, the J end lost 7 bases, and 15 bases lay between the germline ends. The CDR3 is made up of 13 amino acids. The V gene's germline CDR1 is SGHDT and CDR2 YYEEEE. CDR3 DNA: TGTGCCAGCACCGTGTGGAACCTTAATACGCAGTATTTT. This encodes CASTVWNLNTQYF.

This chain uses TRBV7-9 with TRBJ2-2, with TRBD1 matching over 7 bases. V lost 5 bases to trimming and J lost 3 bases; unmatched junction nucleotides: 6. The germline V gene has CDR1 SEHNR and CDR2 FQNEAQ (reference sequence). The CDR3 is 15 residues long. CDR3 sequence (DNA): TGTGCCAGCAGCCGGGGACAGCCCTACACCGGGGAGCTGTTTTTT. This translates into CASSRGQPYTGELFF.

The rearrangement joins TRBV7-8 to TRBJ1-3; D gene ambiguous. The CDR3 runs 16 residues. In germline, CDR1 is SGHVS, CDR2 FQNEAQ. V dropped 2 bases and J dropped 0 bases, with 11 bases sitting between them. The CDR3 DNA reads as TGTGCCAGCAGCTTAACGAGGGAAAGCTCTGGAAACACCATATATTTT. Translating it yields CASSLTRESSGNTIYF.

This sequence joins TRBV27 and TRBJ1-3, with D possibly matching TRBD1 (6 bases). CDR1 is MNHEY and CDR2 is SMNVEV in the germline V gene (reference sequence). This CDR3 comprises 15 residues. Trimming removed 6 bases from V and 9 bases from J, with 21 bases in between. CDR3 residues: CASRPRDNGRGTIYF. CDR3 nucleotides: TGTGCCAGCAGACCCCGGGACAACGGGAGGGGCACCATATATTTT.

The chain uses TRBV4-1 and TRBJ2-3; D is undetermined. With 3 bases removed from V and 1 base from J, the gap between germline ends came to 8 bases. The CDR3 is made up of 14 amino acids. Germline-derived CDR1 and CDR2 are MGHRA and YSYEKL. DNA for the CDR3: TGCGCCAGCAGCCAGACCGAGCGCACAGATACGCAGTATTTT. Protein product: CASSQTERTDTQYF.

The chain combines TRBV10-3 with TRBJ2-2, with 9 positions matching TRBD1. This CDR3 has 14 amino acids. With 6 bases clipped from V and 3 bases from J, the junction kept 2 bases outside the gene matches. Germline-derived CDR1 and CDR2 are ENHRY and SYGVKD. The CDR3 spells CAIRGQGDTGELFF. Here the CDR3 DNA reads TGTGCCATCAGGGGACAGGGAGACACCGGGGAGCTGTTTTTT.

The gene calls are TRBV30 and TRBJ1-5; TRBD1 matches 7 bases. This CDR3 has 14 amino acids. Unmatched junction bases numbered 7, after V lost 2 bases and J lost 6 bases. The germline V gene has CDR1 GTSNPN and CDR2 SVGIG (reference sequence). CDR3 in DNA: TGTGCCTGGAGTTCAGGGGGGAATAGTCAGCCCCAGCATTTT. Residues: CAWSSGGNSQPQHF.

This chain links TRBV5-5 with TRBJ2-1, with D maybe TRBD2 (7 bases). CDR3 length: 13 residues. Trimming removed 5 bases from V and 10 bases from J, with 16 bases in between. CDR1 and CDR2 from the germline V gene are SGHKS and YYEKEE (reference sequence). The CDR3 protein is CASSHGAGAEQFF. The CDR3 bases are TGTGCCAGCAGTCATGGGGCGGGGGCCGAGCAGTTCTTC.

J is TRBJ2-5 and V is TRBV5-4; 9 nucleotides line up with TRBD1. Trimming removed 4 bases from V and 5 bases from J; junction bases left unmatched: 12. Germline values: CDR1 SGHNT, CDR2 YYREEE (reference sequence). The CDR3 runs 16 residues. The CDR3 is CASSPQRTGVGETQYF. The CDR3 DNA reads as TGTGCCAGCAGCCCCCAAAGGACAGGGGTCGGTGAGACCCAGTACTTC.

This chain joins TRBV29-1 and TRBJ2-2; no firm D call. The germline V gene encodes CDR1 SQVTM and CDR2 ANQGSEA. This CDR3 comprises 13 residues. The V gene lost 1 base and the J gene lost 0 bases, with 3 bases spanning the gap. The CDR3 DNA follows: TGCAGCGTTGAAGGGACGAACACCGGGGAGCTGTTTTTT. It translates to CSVEGTNTGELFF.

The chain carries TRBV5-1 and TRBJ2-1; 7 bases align to TRBD1. Losses at the gene ends were 0 bases for V and 9 bases for J; bases not matched to a gene: 6. CDR3 length: 14 amino acids. The germline gives CDR1 SGHRS, CDR2 YFSETQ. The CDR3 DNA follows: TGCGCCAGCAGCTTGGGACAGGGAAAAGGTGAGCAGTTCTTC. Encoded protein: CASSLGQGKGEQFF.

The rearrangement uses TRBV29-1 and TRBJ2-1, with D hard to call. There are 15 residues in the CDR3. V was clipped by 3 bases and J by 2 bases, with 14 bases between them. Per germline, CDR1 SQVTM and CDR2 ANQGSEA. The CDR3 sequence: CSVDLSVGTYNEQFF. CDR3 nucleotides: TGCAGCGTTGATTTAAGCGTGGGAACCTACAATGAGCAGTTCTTC.

This clone appeared a few times. The chain employs TRBV6-7 and TRBJ1-1, with D unresolved. TRBV6-7 has ORF status, its function being uncertain. This CDR3 is built from 14 residues. V lost 3 bases and J lost 1, with 9 bases in between. CDR3 DNA: TGTGCCAGCAGTTATGAATCAGGGAACACTGAAGCTTTCTTT. Protein product: CASSYESGNTEAFF.

The chain employs TRBV9 and TRBJ2-7; TRBD1 matches 8 bases. After removal of 4 bases from V and 6 bases from J, the junction contained 12 bases not matched to a gene. In germline, CDR1 is SGDLS, CDR2 YYNGEE. The CDR3 has 15 amino acids. CDR3 loop: CASSFQTGAASEQYF. The CDR3 DNA is TGTGCCAGCAGCTTTCAGACAGGGGCCGCGAGCGAGCAGTACTTC. Based on the CDR3 plus reference TRBV9 and TRBJ2-7, the full variable domain is DSGVTQTPKHLITATGQRVTLRCSPRSGDLSVYWYQQSLDQGLQFLIQYYNGEERAKGNILERFSAQQFPDLHSELNLSSLELGDSALYFCASSFQTGAASEQYFGPGTRLTVT.

This clone came up a few times. The chain couples TRBV6-1 to TRBJ2-2, with 7 bases aligning to TRBD2. The CDR3 totals 15 residues. Germline CDR1 is MNHNS and CDR2 is SASEGT. After removal of 2 bases from V and 4 bases from J, the junction contained 4 bases not matched to a gene. The CDR3 sequence: CASSELSGATGELFF. CDR3 in DNA: TGTGCCAGCAGTGAATTGAGCGGGGCCACCGGGGAGCTGTTTTTT.

This chain joins TRBV7-8 and TRBJ2-7, with TRBD1 identical over 8 bases. Per germline, CDR1 SGHVS and CDR2 FQNEAQ. This CDR3 has 12 amino acids. Trimming at V came to 4 bases and at J to 8 bases, leaving 4 bases not matched to a gene. The CDR3 reads CASSSDRAQQYF. Here the CDR3 DNA reads TGTGCCAGCAGCTCGGACAGGGCCCAGCAGTACTTC.

V is TRBV11-2 and J is TRBJ2-1; TRBD2 might be the D (7 bases). V shed 2 bases and J shed 14 bases, with 25 bases lying between them. Germline V gene data show CDR1 as SGHAT and CDR2 as FQNNGV. The CDR3 has 16 residues. The CDR3 loop reads CASSLNLGASGRQEFF. In DNA form, the CDR3 reads TGTGCCAGCAGCTTAAATCTGGGGGCTAGCGGTCGCCAGGAGTTCTTC.

The chain recombines TRBV2 with TRBJ1-2; D is undetermined. Germline-derived CDR1 and CDR2 are SNHLY and FYNNEI. CDR3 length: 12 residues. Trimming left V 3 bases short and J 8 bases short, with 10 bases between. The CDR3 DNA is TGTGCCAGCAGTGAGAGGGCGGGGGGCTACACCTTC. Its translation: CASSERAGGYTF.

This sequence joins TRBV7-6 and TRBJ2-1; TRBD2 aligns across 16 bases. V lost 5 bases, J lost 9 bases, and 10 bases stayed unmatched. Germline V gives CDR1 SGHVS, CDR2 FNYEAQ. This CDR3 comprises 17 residues. The CDR3 spells CASSATGTSGRAIEQFF. CDR3 DNA sequence: TGTGCCAGCAGCGCCACCGGGACTAGCGGGAGGGCCATTGAGCAGTTCTTC.